The entry below gives a single T cell receptor (beta chain) sequence along with its context. Its matching antigen is unknown. These data belong to a study of response to subunit inactivated influenza vaccine. Notes on the study in general: The authors proposed limited new T cell recruitment per seasonal influenza vaccination.

TCRdb re-called the RT-PCR reads through MiXCR, storing one row per CDR3 protein. This sample has 300,000 to 350,000 distinct CDR3 sequences, with 21% found just once. CDR1 and CDR2 from the germline V gene are SGHNT and YYREEE (reference sequence). V dropped 2 bases and J dropped 2; count of bases not matched to a gene: 4. The CDR3 spans 14 residues. The receptor's source is a man aged 45 to 75 who received an inactivated influenza vaccine. The sequences come from PBMCs from blood, collected roughly 20 months after vaccination. The rearrangement links TRBV5-4 to TRBJ2-7, with TRBD1 matching 7 bases. The CDR3 is CASSFTGAPYEQYF. Here the CDR3 DNA reads TGTGCCAGCAGCTTCACAGGGGCCCCCTACGAGCAGTACTTC. Using reference TRBV5-4 and TRBJ2-7 for the parts outside the CDR3, the full variable domain is ETGVTQSPTHLIKTRGQQVTLRCSSQSGHNTVSWYQQALGQGPQFIFQYYREEENGRGNFPPRFSGLQFPNYSSELNVNALELDDSALYLCASSFTGAPYEQYFGPGTRLTVT.